The present TCR beta chain was sequenced within a study of blood T cells in healthy people across ages. Through a sample-barcoded 5' primer and a J-beta primer mix, a second PCR was run for roughly 6 to 11 cycles. TCRdb reprocessed the 5' RACE reads with MiXCR, giving one entry per CDR3 protein. The data hold about 1.8 million distinct CDR3 sequences, with around 48% observed a single time. Study outcomes and limitations: Compared with aged donors, long-lived donors showed fewer expanded clones, suggesting selection.

Notes on this clonotype: The antigen is undetermined.

CDR1 is SGHVS and CDR2 is FQNEAQ in the germline V gene. The CDR3 is 16 residues long. V was trimmed by 1 base and J by 4 bases, leaving 16 bases between them. Peripheral blood from each donor was collected in a volume of ten milliliters. The receptor was isolated from a woman in her 40s in good health. Sequencing was carried out using blood. The gene calls are TRBV7-8 and TRBJ2-5; D not resolved. CDR3 protein: CASSLEGRSPGETQYF. The CDR3 bases are TGTGCCAGCAGCTTAGAAGGACGAAGTCCGGGAGAGACCCAGTACTTC.